This T cell receptor beta chain was captured in a study of CD8+ T cells in alopecia areata. Noted treatment: oral pan-JAK inhibitor, 5-10 mg twice daily. Reverse transcription of extracted RNA yielded cDNA, which provided the sequencing template. The method was immunoSEQ multiplex PCR; TCRdb's version includes in-frame clones alone and lacks a portion of them. The table lists 190,000 or so clones, roughly 64% of them singletons, with over 10% in the top ten. Germline V lookup: CDR1 GTSNPN, CDR2 SVGIG (reference sequence). V dropped 5 bases and J dropped 1 base, with 9 bases sitting between them. This CDR3 has 13 amino acids. A note on this clone: This sample includes further DNA sequences coding for the same CDR3.

This chain joins TRBV30 and TRBJ1-5; D gene unclear. The material was CD8+ T cells sorted from blood, obtained at week 24, from a patient treated with tofacitinib. This clonotype was obtained from a human donor with alopecia areata. The CDR3 nucleotides read TGTGCCTGGGGACGACAAAGCAATCAGCCCCAGCATTTT. This encodes CAWGRQSNQPQHF.